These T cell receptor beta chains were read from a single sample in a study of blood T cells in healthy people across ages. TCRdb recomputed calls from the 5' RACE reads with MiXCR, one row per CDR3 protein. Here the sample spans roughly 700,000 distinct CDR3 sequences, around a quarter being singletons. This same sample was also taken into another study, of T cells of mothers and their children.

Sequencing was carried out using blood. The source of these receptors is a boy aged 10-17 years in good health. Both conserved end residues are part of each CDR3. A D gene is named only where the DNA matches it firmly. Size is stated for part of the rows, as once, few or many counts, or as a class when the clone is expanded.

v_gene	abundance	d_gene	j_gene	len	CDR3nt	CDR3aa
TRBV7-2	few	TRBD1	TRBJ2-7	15	TGTGTCAGCAAAGGTGGGCAGGGGGTTGCTGGCGAGCAGTACTTC	CVSKGGQGVAGEQYF
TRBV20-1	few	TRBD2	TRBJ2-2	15	TGCAGTGCTAGTGAGGCGGGGGGGAACACCGGGGAGCTGTTTTTT	CSASEAGGNTGELFF
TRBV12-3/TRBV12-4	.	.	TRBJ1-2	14	TGTGCCAGCAGTCTCAACAGTCTTGGCTATGGCTACACCTTC	CASSLNSLGYGYTF
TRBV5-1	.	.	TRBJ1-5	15	TGCGCCAGCAGCTTCAGTCCCGCAGGAGATCAGCCCCAGCATTTT	CASSFSPAGDQPQHF
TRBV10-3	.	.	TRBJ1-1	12	TGTGCCATCAGTGCGGCTGAGAGTGGCGCTTTCTTT	CAISAAESGAFF
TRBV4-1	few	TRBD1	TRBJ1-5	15	TGCGCCAGCAGCCATTGGGACAGACAGAATCAGCCCCAGCATTTT	CASSHWDRQNQPQHF
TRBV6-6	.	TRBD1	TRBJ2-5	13	TGTGCCAGCAGACGGACAGGGTCAGAGACCCAGTACTTC	CASRRTGSETQYF
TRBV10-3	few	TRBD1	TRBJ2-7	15	TGTGCCATCAGTGGGGACAGGCCGTGGGGCTACGAGCAGTACTTC	CAISGDRPWGYEQYF
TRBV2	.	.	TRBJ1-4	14	TGTGCCAGCAGCGAAGAGGGGATTGATGAAAAACTGTTTTTT	CASSEEGIDEKLFF
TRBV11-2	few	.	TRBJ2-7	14	TGTGCCAGCAGCTTTTCTTTTGGACACGATGAGCAGTACTTC	CASSFSFGHDEQYF
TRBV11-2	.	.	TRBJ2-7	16	TGTGCCAGCAGCTTATCTTCCGCGACTTCCTCCTACGAGCAGTACTTC	CASSLSSATSSYEQYF
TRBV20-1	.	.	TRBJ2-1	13	TGCAGTGCTAGCCGACAGGATAACAATGAGCAGTTCTTC	CSASRQDNNEQFF
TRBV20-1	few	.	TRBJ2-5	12	TGCAGTGCCCGCCCAGGGGTGGAGACCCAGTACTTC	CSARPGVETQYF